A single sample is the source of the 4 T cell receptor beta chains below, sequenced in a study of blood T cell repertoires in COVID-19. Only in-frame clones appear in the TCRdb table, and some are missing; sequencing was by immunoSEQ multiplex PCR. The top ten hold roughly 14% of the sample, which has around 220,000 clones, 85% to 90% seen once. Sequenced input: PBMCs or T cells enriched from blood (not recorded which). The receptors here all came from a woman between 45 and 65 years old with acute COVID-19.

This clone was counted only a few times. The V gene is TRBV27, the J gene TRBJ2-1; TRBD1 matches 7 bases. With V trimmed by 7 bases and J by 0 bases, 9 bases remained unmatched. CDR1 and CDR2 from the germline V gene are MNHEY and SMNVEV (reference sequence). CDR3 size: 16 residues. The CDR3 loop is CASNSRGPSSYNEQFF. CDR3 bases: TGTGCCAGCAACTCGAGGGGGCCGAGCTCCTACAATGAGCAGTTCTTC.

This clone has more than one count but fewer than ten. The chain is built from TRBV29-1 and TRBJ2-7, with TRBD2 identical over 13 bases. CDR3 length: 17 residues. From germline, CDR1 is SQVTM and CDR2 ANQGSEA. The V segment lost 5 bases and the J segment 0 bases; nucleotides outside the gene matches: 10. The CDR3 nucleotides are TGCAGCGTTTCATGGATGACTAGCGGGAGGCCCTCCTACGAGCAGTACTTC. This codes for CSVSWMTSGRPSYEQYF.

This clone was counted only a few times. The chain combines TRBV9 with TRBJ2-2; possible D gene TRBD2, 5 bases. Trimming took 1 base from V and 3 from J, leaving 10 bases between them. This CDR3 spans 15 amino acids. Germline assignment: CDR1 SGDLS and CDR2 YYNGEE. Here the CDR3 DNA reads TGTGCCAGCAGCGTAACTAGTTCCTACACCGGGGAGCTGTTTTTT. It codes for CASSVTSSYTGELFF.

This chain joins TRBV6-5 and TRBJ2-1; perhaps TRBD2 as D (5 bases). CDR3 length: 14 amino acids. The ends were cut back, 4 bases at V and 6 bases at J, with 13 bases in the middle. The germline V gene has CDR1 MNHEY and CDR2 SVGAGI. This chain's CDR3 is CASSSAGRTNEQFF. DNA for the CDR3: TGTGCCAGCAGTTCTGCTGGGAGAACCAATGAGCAGTTCTTC.